This T cell receptor beta chain was identified in a study of post-analysis software for immune sequencing data. Study observations and caveats: With TRBV5-6, TRBV5-1 and TRBV20-1 included, about five TRBV segments were more frequent in patients than in controls.

Trimming stripped 3 bases from V and 4 bases from J, with 19 bases between. The CDR3 has 16 amino acids. Germline CDR1 is DFQATT and CDR2 is SNEGSKA (reference sequence). Unique molecular identifiers featured in each of the TCR beta cDNA libraries. TCRdb itself ran the PCR reads through MiXCR, one entry per CDR3 protein. Of 750,000 to 900,000 distinct CDR3 sequences detected, 46% appear once; the ten largest clones hold just under 5%. On this clonotype itself: Its antigen remains unknown.

This TCR came from a girl aged 10 to 17 with multiple sclerosis. Source material: blood. The rearrangement joins TRBV20-1 to TRBJ2-1; maybe TRBD2 (8 bases). The DNA of the CDR3 is TGCAGTGCTAGCGGACAGGAGCGGGAGAGGTACAATGAGCAGTTCTTC. It translates to CSASGQERERYNEQFF.